This T cell receptor beta chain was sequenced in a study of blood T cell repertoires in COVID-19. Across the whole study: Acute and convalescent COVID-19 specimens originated in the United States, Italy and Spain. The analysed material was cDNA or gDNA that came from T cells, B-cell-depleted T cells, or PBMCs.

Per the study methods: Reference gene primers were amplified, and this amplification served to estimate nucleated cell counts. Sequencing was performed with immunoSEQ multiplex PCR; in TCRdb, only in-frame clones are kept and a portion is missing. That table gives V, J and clone size, and the DNA gave D and trimming. Here the sample spans 200,000 or so clones, about 87% being singletons. Germline V gene sequence: CDR1 MNHEY, CDR2 SVGAGI. V lost 6 bases to trimming and J lost 2 bases; unmatched junction nucleotides: 5. There are 14 residues in the CDR3. This receptor was taken from a man between 70 and 80 years old with acute or convalescent COVID-19. The sequencing input was peripheral blood. V is TRBV6-5 and J is TRBJ1-2, with 8 positions matching TRBD1. CDR3 nucleotides: TGTGCCAGCAGCCCAGGACAGGGAAACTATGGCTACACCTTC. This sequence encodes CASSPGQGNYGYTF.